These 9 T cell receptor beta chains were all obtained from the same sample, sequenced in a study of blood T cells in healthy people across ages. It was with a sample-barcoded 5' primer and a J-beta primer mix that a second PCR of roughly 7 to 12 cycles was run. TCRdb ran MiXCR on the 5' RACE reads and lists one entry per CDR3 protein. The sample contains almost 1 million distinct CDR3 sequences, roughly 50% of which appear only once. Sequenced: blood. The receptor source for this set is an older woman in good health.

CDR3 amino acids: CSAKGQGSYEQYF. The CDR3 region has the DNA TGCAGTGCTAAGGGACAGGGTAGCTACGAGCAGTACTTC. The chain joins TRBV20-1 to TRBJ2-5, with 9 bases identical to TRBD1. The closer fit of TRBJ2-7 to the DNA end suggests the J call may be wrong. This CDR3 region has 13 residues. Germline V lookup: CDR1 DFQATT, CDR2 SNEGSKA (reference sequence).

This clonotype was detected a few times. V gene TRBV24-1 combines with J gene TRBJ2-3; 7 bases map to TRBD2. This CDR3 contains 16 residues. V dropped 3 bases and J dropped 2; count of bases not matched to a gene: 7. Germline V CDR1 and CDR2: KGHDR, SFDVKD. CDR3 in amino acids: CATSDRAGNPTDTQYF. Here the CDR3 DNA reads TGTGCCACCAGTGATAGAGCGGGGAACCCCACAGATACGCAGTATTTT.

This clonotype was observed a handful of times. The V and J genes are TRBV27 and TRBJ2-7; D may be TRBD1 (5 bases). V lost 8 bases to trimming and J lost 3 bases, with 17 bases between them. The germline CDR1 and CDR2 sequences are MNHEY and SMNVEV (reference sequence). CDR3 size: 14 residues. The chain's CDR3 is CASRGTDIDYEQYF. CDR3 bases: TGTGCCAGCCGTGGTACGGACATAGACTACGAGCAGTACTTC.

The table lists this clonotype with a few counts. V and J are TRBV5-6 and TRBJ2-3, with 10 bases aligning to TRBD2. Germline CDR1 SGHDT, CDR2 YYEEEE. The CDR3 contains 18 residues. Unmatched junction bases numbered 9, after V lost 2 bases and J lost 0 bases. The CDR3 reads CASSFGLAGEWSTDTQYF. CDR3 sequence (DNA): TGTGCCAGCAGCTTCGGCCTAGCGGGAGAGTGGAGCACAGATACGCAGTATTTT.

This sequence joins TRBV20-1 and TRBJ2-3; no firm D call. The CDR3 loop spans 16 amino acids. The V end was cut by 0 bases, the J end by 2 bases, with 15 bases between. The germline gives CDR1 DFQATT, CDR2 SNEGSKA (reference sequence). The CDR3 DNA is TGCAGTGCTAGAGATCCGGGCACCCCATTCACAGATACGCAGTATTTT. Protein product: CSARDPGTPFTDTQYF.

This clonotype has just a few counts. The chain has TRBV12-3 or TRBV12-4 and TRBJ2-3, with a possible D match to TRBD1 (5 bases). Trimming took off 3 bases at V and 7 bases at J, with 29 bases between the two ends. This CDR3 spans 19 amino acids. CDR3 amino acids: CASSFGQGMIEMTRNTQYF. The CDR3 DNA reads TGTGCCAGCAGTTTCGGACAAGGGATGATAGAGATGACACGGAATACGCAGTATTTT.

The V call is TRBV7-9, the J call TRBJ2-1; TRBD2 matches 8 bases. With V trimmed by 7 bases and J by 10 bases, 18 bases remained unmatched. Germline CDR1 and CDR2: SEHNR and FQNEAQ (reference sequence). The CDR3 extends over 16 amino acids. The CDR3 coding sequence is TGTGCCAGCACCCCTTGGGAACCAGCGGGAGTTCACGAGCAGTTCTTC. It codes for CASTPWEPAGVHEQFF. Drawing the rest from reference TRBV7-9 and TRBJ2-1, the complete variable domain is DTGVSQNPRHKITKRGQNVTFRCDPISEHNRLYWYRQTLGQGPEFLTYFQNEAQLEKSRLLSDRFSAERPKGSFSTLEIQRTEQGDSAMYLCASTPWEPAGVHEQFFGPGTRLTVL.

This clonotype was detected a few times. V usage is TRBV5-1 and J usage is TRBJ2-1; 7 positions match TRBD2. The germline gives CDR1 SGHRS, CDR2 YFSETQ. The length of the CDR3 is 15 residues. J lost 6 bases, V lost 0 bases, and 6 bases had no gene match. Here the CDR3 reads CASSLASGLSNEQFF. DNA for the CDR3: TGCGCCAGCAGCTTGGCTAGCGGACTCAGCAATGAGCAGTTCTTC. Combining the CDR3 with reference TRBV5-1 and TRBJ2-1 gives the whole variable domain KAGVTQTPRYLIKTRGQQVTLSCSPISGHRSVSWYQQTPGQGLQFLFEYFSETQRNKGNFPGRFSGRQFSNSRSEMNVSTLELGDSALYLCASSLASGLSNEQFFGPGTRLTVL.

The chain recombines TRBV2 with TRBJ1-5; D is unresolved. CDR1 is SNHLY, CDR2 FYNNEI, per germline. There are 14 residues in the CDR3. The ends were cut back, 0 bases at V and 4 bases at J, with 7 bases in the middle. This chain's CDR3 is CASSEASLNQPQHF. The DNA of the CDR3 is TGTGCCAGCAGTGAAGCATCGTTGAATCAGCCCCAGCATTTT. Supplemented by reference TRBV2 and TRBJ1-5, the full variable domain reads EPEVTQTPSHQVTQMGQEVILRCVPISNHLYFYWYRQILGQKVEFLVSFYNNEISEKSEIFDDQFSVERPDGSNFTLKIRSTKLEDSAMYFCASSEASLNQPQHFGDGTRLSIL.